Following are 18 T cell receptor beta chains from one sample sequenced in a study of Ad26.COV2.S vaccination and SARS-CoV-2 variants. Treatment noted: 15 to 20 received Ad26.COV2.S at low or high dose, single or two shots; roughly 5 received placebo; per-sample allocation not given. Day 63 after the first injection of vaccine or placebo was the sampling time. Libraries were prepared by immunoSEQ multiplex PCR; TCRdb keeps only in-frame clonotypes and omits some of them. This sample has about 410,000 clones, with roughly 90% found just once. Sequences were derived from peripheral blood, sampled in a trial of Ad26.COV2.S vaccine versus placebo. These receptors all stem from a person aged 18-60 years who received the Ad26.COV2.S COVID-19 vaccine or a placebo.

The CDR3 protein is CASSQDGSPNYGYTF. In nucleotides, the CDR3 is TGTGCCAGCAGCCAAGATGGCAGCCCTAACTATGGCTACACCTTC. The chain carries TRBV3-1 (or the pseudogene TRBV3-2) and TRBJ1-2, with D uncertain. With 0 bases removed from V and 0 bases from J, the gap between germline ends came to 8 bases. CDR3 length: 15 amino acids. The germline gives CDR1 LGHDT, CDR2 YNNKEL (reference sequence).

V usage is TRBV7-3 and J usage is TRBJ1-2; D perhaps matches TRBD1 (6 bases). The CDR3 totals 16 residues. The ends were cut back, 5 bases at V and 4 bases at J, with 20 bases in the middle. CDR1 is SGHTA and CDR2 is FQGTGA in the germline V gene. This CDR3 is CASSPQADSQIYGYTF. CDR3 coding DNA: TGTGCCAGCAGCCCACAAGCGGACAGTCAGATCTATGGCTACACCTTC.

This chain joins TRBV7-2 and TRBJ2-5, with TRBD2 matching over 8 bases. The trim removed 8 bases at V and 1 base at J, leaving 3 bases unmatched. Germline lookup yields CDR1 SGHTA and CDR2 FQGNSA. There are 13 residues in the CDR3. CDR3 nucleotide sequence: TGTGCCAGCGGCACTAGCGGCCAAGAGACCCAGTACTTC. Translating gives CASGTSGQETQYF. Together with reference TRBV7-2 and TRBJ2-5, the CDR3 gives the full variable domain: GAGVSQSPSNKVTEKGKDVELRCDPISGHTALYWYRQSLGQGLEFLIYFQGNSAPDKSGLPSDRFSAERTGGSVSTLTIQRTQQEDSAVYLCASGTSGQETQYFGPGTRLLVL.

The genes are TRBV19 and TRBJ2-5, with D perhaps matching TRBD2 (5 bases). Germline loops: CDR1 LNHDA, CDR2 SQIVND (reference sequence). The CDR3 sequence is 13 residues long. V was trimmed by 10 bases and J by 5 bases, leaving 17 bases between them. The CDR3, as DNA: TGTGCCACCGGACCGCAGCGGTGGGAGACCCAGTACTTC. This sequence encodes CATGPQRWETQYF.

The DNA of the CDR3 is TGTGCCAGCAGCGTCCTAGGGACAGGCGTTACTGAAGCTTTCTTT. Residues: CASSVLGTGVTEAFF. The J gene is TRBJ1-1, the V gene TRBV9; 8 nucleotides line up with TRBD1. Trimming took 2 bases from V and 5 from J; bases not matched to a gene: 8. Germline loops: CDR1 SGDLS, CDR2 YYNGEE. This CDR3 is 15 amino acids long.

The CDR3 bases are TGCGCCAGCAGCCAGGGTTCCTATAATTCACCCCTCCACTTT. Translated: CASSQGSYNSPLHF. V is TRBV5-1 and J is TRBJ1-6; TRBD1 might be the D (5 bases). The germline V gene has CDR1 SGHRS and CDR2 YFSETQ. CDR3 size: 14 residues. Trimming took off 4 bases at V and 1 base at J, with 6 bases between the two ends.

Note on this clone: The same CDR3 also results from other DNA sequences found in this sample. The chain uses TRBV28 and TRBJ2-1; a possible D gene is TRBD2 (6 bases). Trimming left V 2 bases short and J 4 bases short, with 6 bases between. This CDR3 has 13 amino acids. In germline, CDR1 is MDHEN, CDR2 SYDVKM. The CDR3 reads CASSLGGYNEQFF. CDR3 nucleotides: TGTGCCAGCAGTTTAGGGGGGTACAATGAGCAGTTCTTC.

The chain has TRBV27 and TRBJ1-6; 9 bases are a match to TRBD1. V lost 6 bases and J lost 9; bases outside the gene matches: 6. Germline-derived CDR1 and CDR2 are MNHEY and SMNVEV (reference sequence). This CDR3 has 14 residues. This CDR3 reads CASRTGTGSSPLHF. In DNA, the CDR3 is TGTGCCAGCAGGACCGGGACAGGGAGTTCACCCCTCCACTTT.

The gene calls are TRBV4-2 and TRBJ1-4, with 7 bases matching TRBD1. J was trimmed by 4 bases and V by 6 bases; bases with no gene match: 5. Germline CDR1 LGHNA, CDR2 YNFKEQ. This CDR3 region has 14 residues. In DNA, the CDR3 is TGTGCCAGCAGGCGGACAGGTGATAATGAAAAACTGTTTTTT. Translation gives CASRRTGDNEKLFF.

The chain is built from TRBV4-1 and TRBJ2-5, with 7 bases identical to TRBD2. V trimming: 0 bases; J trimming: 4 bases; junction bases outside the gene matches: 5. The germline gives CDR1 MGHRA, CDR2 YSYEKL. The CDR3 extends over 15 amino acids. The CDR3 sequence: CASSQDGGGLETQYF. In nucleotides, the CDR3 is TGCGCCAGCAGCCAAGATGGGGGGGGGTTAGAGACCCAGTACTTC.

The chain combines TRBV9 with TRBJ2-7; 9 nucleotides agree with TRBD2. The length of the CDR3 is 15 residues. Per germline, CDR1 SGDLS and CDR2 YYNGEE. With 4 bases clipped from V and 6 bases from J, the junction kept 11 bases outside the gene matches. CDR3 in DNA: TGTGCCAGCAGCCCCACCGGCGGGAGGGCCTCCGAGCAGTACTTC. Translating it yields CASSPTGGRASEQYF.

The V and J genes are TRBV19 and TRBJ1-3; 10 nucleotides align to TRBD1. Germline loops: CDR1 LNHDA, CDR2 SQIVND (reference sequence). The CDR3 runs 16 residues. The ends lost 4 bases at V and 1 base at J; junction bases unmatched: 4. CDR3 sequence: CASSRGQGVSGNTIYF. CDR3 nucleotides: TGTGCCAGTAGTAGAGGACAGGGGGTTTCTGGAAACACCATATATTTT.

The V gene is TRBV19, the J gene TRBJ2-3, with TRBD1 matching over 8 bases. The V gene end was trimmed by 5 bases and the J gene end by 5 bases; junction bases not matched to a gene: 12. Germline assignment: CDR1 LNHDA and CDR2 SQIVND (reference sequence). The CDR3 extends over 16 amino acids. The CDR3 loop reads CASSRPRGRGQDTQYF. The CDR3 coding sequence is TGTGCCAGTAGTCGACCTCGTGGCAGGGGGCAAGATACGCAGTATTTT.

The chain employs TRBV30 and TRBJ2-1, with 11 bases matching TRBD2. Germline loops: CDR1 GTSNPN, CDR2 SVGIG (reference sequence). V lost 2 bases, J lost 6 bases, and 6 bases stayed unmatched. This CDR3 contains 15 residues. The CDR3 loop reads CAWSIGTSGFNEQFF. CDR3 DNA: TGTGCCTGGAGTATCGGGACTAGCGGCTTCAATGAGCAGTTCTTC.

The V call is TRBV5-5, the J call TRBJ1-3, with D unresolved. From germline, CDR1 is SGHKS and CDR2 YYEKEE (reference sequence). The CDR3 has 15 amino acids. V was shortened by 4 bases and J by 0 bases, with 11 bases between the two germline ends. The CDR3 DNA is TGTGCCAGCAGCCTTACAGCGATCTCTGGAAACACCATATATTTT. As protein: CASSLTAISGNTIYF. Variable domain in full (rest from reference TRBV5-5 and TRBJ1-3): DAGVTQSPTHLIKTRGQQVTLRCSPISGHKSVSWYQQVLGQGPQFIFQYYEKEERGRGNFPDRFSARQFPNYSSELNVNALLLGDSALYLCASSLTAISGNTIYFGEGSWLTVV.

The rearrangement links TRBV19 to TRBJ1-2; 10 bases align to TRBD1. The trim removed 4 bases at V and 7 bases at J, leaving 6 bases unmatched. In germline, CDR1 is LNHDA, CDR2 SQIVND (reference sequence). The CDR3 consists of 14 residues. For the CDR3, the DNA is TGTGCCAGTAGTACGTCCCGGGACAGGGGTGGCTACACCTTC. Translation: CASSTSRDRGGYTF.

The chain recombines TRBV7-2 with TRBJ2-7; weak D call: TRBD1 (6 bases). From germline, CDR1 is SGHTA and CDR2 FQGNSA. The CDR3 spans 14 residues. Trimming shortened V by 6 bases and J by 0 bases, and 12 bases separated the two germline ends. The CDR3 DNA is TGTGCCAGCAGGACAGGAAGCCTCTCCTACGAGCAGTACTTC. Translation: CASRTGSLSYEQYF.

The count of this clone is one. The genes are TRBV21-1 and TRBJ2-1. TRBV21-1 is termed a pseudogene. The CDR3 extends over 15 amino acids. The CDR3 bases are TGTGCCAGCAGCAAAAGTAGGCGCTCCTACAATGAGCAGTTCTTC. Translating gives CASSKSRRSYNEQFF.